Below, one TCR beta chain is given with its context. These data come from a study of T cell changes during pregnancy in multiple sclerosis. TCRdb keeps only in-frame clones here, not all; method: immunoSEQ multiplex PCR. The sample gives approximately 50,000 clones, around 90% of which show up once; roughly 0.6% is in the top ten. V gave up 5 bases and J gave up 5 bases; unmatched junction bases: 5. From germline, CDR1 is MDHEN and CDR2 SYDVKM. The CDR3 consists of 14 residues. This TCR came from a female donor in good health, enrolled as a control in a pregnancy study. The sequenced sample was CD4+ T cells from peripheral blood mononuclear cells, obtained after pregnancy. The V and J genes are TRBV28 and TRBJ1-5, with 8 bases lining up with TRBD1. The CDR3 sequence is CASSRTGRDQPQHF. The CDR3 nucleotides read TGTGCCAGCAGTAGGACAGGGAGGGATCAGCCCCAGCATTTT.